These 15 T cell receptor beta chains came from one sample sequenced in a study of blood T cell repertoires in COVID-19 (dated by TCRdb to 2018 to 2020). Library preparation employed the immunoSEQ multiplex PCR assay. TCRdb retrieved this table from immuneACCESS and kept in-frame rearrangements only. Not all clones are present; in checked studies, unresolved V genes account for under half, and no reason is known for the remainder. A total of 260,000 or so clones appear in this sample, around 90% of them only once. 2% to 3% of the sample goes to the ten largest clones. The sequenced material came from PBMCs or T cells enriched from blood (not recorded which). Every receptor here comes from a woman aged 25 to 39 with acute COVID-19.

This chain uses TRBV29-1 with TRBJ1-5, with D perhaps matching TRBD1 (5 bases). Germline CDR1 reads SQVTM; CDR2 reads ANQGSEA. With 0 bases removed from V and 6 bases from J, the gap between germline ends came to 9 bases. CDR3 length: 13 residues. CDR3 bases: TGCAGCGTTGAAGAGGGAACAGGTCAGCCCCAGCATTTT. Translated, it gives CSVEEGTGQPQHF.

This chain joins TRBV27 and TRBJ1-2; 7 nucleotides align to TRBD1. J was trimmed by 3 bases and V by 7 bases; bases with no gene match: 11. In germline, CDR1 is MNHEY, CDR2 SMNVEV (reference sequence). The CDR3 extends over 15 amino acids. The CDR3 spells CASTPRQGEDYGYTF. Here the CDR3 DNA reads TGTGCCAGCACCCCGAGGCAGGGGGAAGACTATGGCTACACCTTC.

The chain links TRBV7-6 to TRBJ1-2, with D tentatively TRBD1 (6 bases). Germline-derived CDR1 and CDR2 are SGHVS and FNYEAQ. V shed 1 base and J shed 4 bases, with 10 bases lying between them. The CDR3 consists of 14 residues. This chain's CDR3 is CASSLEQGSYGYTF. The CDR3 bases are TGTGCCAGCAGCTTAGAACAGGGTTCCTATGGCTACACCTTC.

This chain links TRBV5-4 with TRBJ2-7; 16 bases match TRBD2. CDR3 size: 16 residues. The J segment lost 5 bases and the V segment lost 5 bases, leaving 7 bases of the junction unmatched. CDR1 is SGHNT and CDR2 is YYREEE in the germline V gene (reference sequence). CDR3 protein: CASRPGLAGGPHEQYF. Written as DNA, the CDR3 is TGTGCCAGCAGACCGGGACTAGCGGGGGGGCCCCACGAGCAGTACTTC.

The rearrangement uses TRBV25-1 and TRBJ2-7, with 13 bases lining up with TRBD2. The junction had 6 bases not matched to a gene; V was cut back by 7 bases and J by 6 bases. From germline, CDR1 is MGHDK and CDR2 SYGVNS. The CDR3 has 14 amino acids. CDR3 DNA sequence: TGTGCCAGCAAGGGAACTAGCGGGGGGGGCGAGCAGTACTTC. This encodes CASKGTSGGGEQYF.

The chain uses TRBV10-1 and TRBJ1-2; D is undetermined. Per the germline V gene, CDR1 is WNHNN and CDR2 is SYGVQD (reference sequence). The CDR3 is 14 amino acids. V lost 0 bases and J lost 8, with 13 bases in between. The CDR3: CASSESRRGDGYTF. The DNA of the CDR3 is TGCGCCAGCAGTGAGTCAAGGCGGGGTGACGGCTACACCTTC.

The count of this clone is one. Different DNA sequences within this sample yield the same CDR3. The V and J genes are TRBV29-1 and TRBJ1-5; weak D call: TRBD1 (6 bases). V lost 4 bases and J lost 4, with 8 bases in between. Looked up from germline, CDR1 is SQVTM and CDR2 is ANQGSEA. The CDR3 sequence is 12 residues long. The CDR3 DNA is TGCAGCGTTGTTACAGGGAATCAGCCCCAGCATTTT. Its protein product is CSVVTGNQPQHF.

V is TRBV7-2 and J is TRBJ1-6; no clear D. The V gene's germline CDR1 is SGHTA and CDR2 FQGNSA. CDR3 length equals 16 residues. V lost 5 bases, J lost 5 bases, and 16 bases lay in between. This chain's CDR3 is CASSQIGQSNNSPLHF. The CDR3 nucleotides read TGTGCCAGCAGCCAGATTGGGCAGTCGAATAATTCACCCCTCCACTTT. Together with reference TRBV7-2 and TRBJ1-6, the CDR3 gives the full variable domain: GAGVSQSPSNKVTEKGKDVELRCDPISGHTALYWYRQSLGQGLEFLIYFQGNSAPDKSGLPSDRFSAERTGGSVSTLTIQRTQQEDSAVYLCASSQIGQSNNSPLHFGNGTRLTVT.

The chain has TRBV10-3 and TRBJ2-5; 11 positions match TRBD2. Germline assignment: CDR1 ENHRY and CDR2 SYGVKD. Trimming took 11 bases from V and 1 from J; bases not matched to a gene: 6. CDR3 length: 14 amino acids. CDR3 amino acids: CASRLAGRQETQYF. The CDR3 region has the DNA TGTGCCTCCCGACTAGCGGGGCGCCAAGAGACCCAGTACTTC.

This chain connects TRBV13 to TRBJ1-1; TRBD1 agrees at 8 bases. CDR3 length equals 15 residues. Germline lookup yields CDR1 PRHDT and CDR2 FYEKMQ (reference sequence). The V and J ends lost 5 bases and 3 bases, in that order; junction bases with no gene match: 8. The CDR3 region is CASSPWQGAYTEAFF. For the CDR3, the DNA is TGTGCCAGCAGCCCTTGGCAGGGGGCCTACACTGAAGCTTTCTTT.

The rearrangement uses TRBV7-8 and TRBJ1-2; 9 nucleotides match TRBD1. This CDR3 is built from 15 residues. V shed 4 bases and J 7 bases; nucleotides not matched to a gene: 10. CDR1 is SGHVS and CDR2 is FQNEAQ in the germline V gene. The CDR3 DNA is TGTGCCAGCAGCTCAGTCGGACAGGGGATTTTTGGCTACACCTTC. Translated, it gives CASSSVGQGIFGYTF.

The chain is built from TRBV3-1 (or the pseudogene TRBV3-2) and TRBJ2-3, with TRBD2 matching over 8 bases. The V gene's germline CDR1 is LGHDT and CDR2 YNNKEL (reference sequence). V dropped 4 bases and J dropped 2; count of bases not matched to a gene: 8. The CDR3 sequence is 16 residues long. The DNA of the CDR3 is TGTGCCAGCAGCCCCTGGCGGGGGGCAGACACAGATACGCAGTATTTT. Residues: CASSPWRGADTDTQYF.

V is TRBV3-1 (or the pseudogene TRBV3-2) and J is TRBJ1-2; 8 bases map to TRBD1. Germline V gives CDR1 LGHDT, CDR2 YNNKEL (reference sequence). The CDR3 extends over 16 amino acids. With 0 bases clipped from V and 2 bases from J, the junction kept 5 bases outside the gene matches. CDR3 coding DNA: TGTGCCAGCAGCCAAGAGTTGACAGGGGTGAACTATGGCTACACCTTC. It encodes CASSQELTGVNYGYTF.

The count of this clone is one. The chain combines TRBV7-9 with TRBJ2-4; tentatively, D is TRBD1 (6 bases). V was trimmed by 4 bases and J by 14 bases, leaving 18 bases between them. The CDR3 consists of 13 residues. Germline V gene sequence: CDR1 SEHNR, CDR2 FQNEAQ (reference sequence). For the CDR3, the DNA is TGTGCCAGCAGCTCAGGGCCTCCTAGGGGGAAGTACTTC. It yields the protein CASSSGPPRGKYF.

The chain combines TRBV13 with TRBJ1-6; D is undetermined. CDR1 PRHDT and CDR2 FYEKMQ come from the germline V gene (reference sequence). This CDR3 is 15 amino acids long. V lost 1 base and J lost 3, with 7 bases in between. CDR3 region: CASSLDGGYNSPLHF. The CDR3, as DNA: TGTGCCAGCAGCTTAGATGGAGGCTATAATTCACCCCTCCACTTT.